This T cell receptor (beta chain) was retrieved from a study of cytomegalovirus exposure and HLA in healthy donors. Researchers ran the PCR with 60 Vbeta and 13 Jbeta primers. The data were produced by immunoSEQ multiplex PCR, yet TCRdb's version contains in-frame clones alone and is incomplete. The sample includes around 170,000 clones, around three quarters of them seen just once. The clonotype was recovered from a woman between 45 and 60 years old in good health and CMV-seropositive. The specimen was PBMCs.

CDR3 nucleotide sequence: TGTGCCAGCAGCTTAGTTCGGGGACAAGAGCAGTTCTTC. Translating gives CASSLVRGQEQFF. The chain combines TRBV11-3 with TRBJ2-1; D might be TRBD1 (6 bases). This CDR3 spans 13 amino acids. With 1 base removed from V and 10 bases from J, the gap between germline ends came to 11 bases. Germline-derived CDR1 and CDR2 are SGHNT and YENEEA.